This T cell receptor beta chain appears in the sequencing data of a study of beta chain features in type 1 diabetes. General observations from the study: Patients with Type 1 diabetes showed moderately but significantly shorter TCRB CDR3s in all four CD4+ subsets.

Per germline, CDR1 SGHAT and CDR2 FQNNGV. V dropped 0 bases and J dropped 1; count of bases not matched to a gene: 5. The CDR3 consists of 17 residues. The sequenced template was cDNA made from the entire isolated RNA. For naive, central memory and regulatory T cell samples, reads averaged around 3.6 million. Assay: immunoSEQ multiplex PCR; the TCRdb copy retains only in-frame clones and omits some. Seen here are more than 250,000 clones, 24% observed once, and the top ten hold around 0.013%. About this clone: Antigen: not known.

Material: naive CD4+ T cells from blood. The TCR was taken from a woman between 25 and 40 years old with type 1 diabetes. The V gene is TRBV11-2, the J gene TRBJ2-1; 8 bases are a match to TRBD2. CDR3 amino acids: CASSLEGAGVSYNEQFF. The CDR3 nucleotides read TGTGCCAGCAGCTTAGAGGGAGCGGGAGTGTCCTACAATGAGCAGTTCTTC.